The 14 T cell receptor beta chains below were found in one sample sequenced in a study of blood T cells in healthy people across ages. Through a sample-barcoded 5' primer and a J-beta primer mix, a second PCR was run for about 6 to 11 cycles. TCRdb called the 5' RACE reads again in MiXCR, with one record for every CDR3 protein. The sample has about 680,000 distinct CDR3 sequences; 49% are singletons. Material: blood. These receptors came from a woman aged 60-70 years in good health.

This clonotype showed up just a few times. The chain links TRBV12-3 or TRBV12-4 to TRBJ2-1; 7 bases are shared with TRBD2. V trimming: 4 bases; J trimming: 8 bases; junction bases outside the gene matches: 8. The CDR3 has 14 amino acids. The CDR3 reads CASSYPDAGDEQFF. For the CDR3, the DNA is TGTGCCAGCAGTTACCCGGACGCGGGGGATGAGCAGTTCTTC.

This clonotype was seen a single time. The CDR3 bases are TGTGCCAGCAGCGGCGCCGTTGGAAGCTCCTACAATGAGCAGTTCTTC. The encoded protein is CASSGAVGSSYNEQFF. This chain links TRBV9 with TRBJ2-1; D call uncertain. The CDR3 runs to 16 residues. V lost 3 bases, J lost 0 bases, and 13 bases lay in between. Germline V gene sequence: CDR1 SGDLS, CDR2 YYNGEE.

The chain has TRBV20-1 and TRBJ2-1; D perhaps matches TRBD2 (5 bases). CDR1 DFQATT and CDR2 SNEGSKA come from the germline V gene (reference sequence). The CDR3 has 15 residues. Trimming stripped 0 bases from V and 11 bases from J, with 20 bases between. The CDR3 loop is CSARDLGNSLKKQFF. CDR3 nucleotide sequence: TGCAGTGCTAGAGATCTCGGGAACTCGTTGAAGAAGCAGTTCTTC.

J is TRBJ2-1 and V is TRBV9, with D hard to call. The CDR3 length is 15 residues. V lost 4 bases to trimming and J lost 0 bases, with 11 bases between them. Germline values: CDR1 SGDLS, CDR2 YYNGEE. As DNA, the CDR3 is TGTGCCAGCAGCACCCGACTGGACTCCTACAATGAGCAGTTCTTC. Amino acid sequence: CASSTRLDSYNEQFF.

The genes are TRBV20-1 and TRBJ2-4; maybe TRBD2 (6 bases). Looked up from germline, CDR1 is DFQATT and CDR2 is SNEGSKA (reference sequence). V shed 6 bases and J shed 0 bases, with 18 bases lying between them. The CDR3 totals 16 residues. The CDR3 region is CSASHSGGLAKNIQYF. The CDR3 bases are TGCAGTGCCAGCCACTCCGGGGGATTAGCCAAAAACATTCAGTACTTC.

The chain employs TRBV6-5 and TRBJ1-6, with unresolved D. The V end lost 6 bases, the J end lost 12 bases, and 9 bases lay between the germline ends. CDR3 length: 11 amino acids. Germline CDR1 and CDR2: MNHEY and SVGAGI. The CDR3 here is CASREQGPLHF. The CDR3 nucleotides read TGTGCCAGCAGGGAACAAGGACCCCTCCACTTT.

This clonotype has only a few counts. The chain employs TRBV7-8 and TRBJ2-1; TRBD2 agrees at 13 bases. Germline CDR1 reads SGHVS; CDR2 reads FQNEAQ. The CDR3 is 14 residues long. The V segment lost 4 bases and the J segment 6 bases; nucleotides outside the gene matches: 0. This CDR3 is CASSWTSGSNEQFF. In DNA form, the CDR3 reads TGTGCCAGCAGCTGGACTAGCGGGAGCAATGAGCAGTTCTTC.

V is TRBV7-6 and J is TRBJ1-5, with D unresolved. The germline CDR1 and CDR2 sequences are SGHVS and FNYEAQ. Trimming took off 5 bases at V and 0 bases at J, with 2 bases between the two ends. The CDR3 consists of 12 residues. The CDR3 DNA reads TGTGCCAGCAGCAATAGCAATCAGCCCCAGCATTTT. Encoded protein: CASSNSNQPQHF. Based on the CDR3 plus reference TRBV7-6 and TRBJ1-5, the full variable domain is GAGVSQSPRYKVTKRGQDVALRCDPISGHVSLYWYRQALGQGPEFLTYFNYEAQQDKSGLPNDRFSAERPEGSISTLTIQRTEQRDSAMYRCASSNSNQPQHFGDGTRLSIL.

V usage is TRBV7-2 and J usage is TRBJ2-3; 14 bases line up with TRBD2. Germline trimming cut 5 bases from V and 6 bases from J; bases unmatched to any gene: 7. CDR3 length equals 16 residues. Germline V gene data show CDR1 as SGHTA and CDR2 as FQGNSA. CDR3 DNA: TGTGCCAGCAGCGAGGGACTAGCGGGAGTTGTCGATACGCAGTATTTT. It specifies CASSEGLAGVVDTQYF.

This clonotype was observed a handful of times. V usage is TRBV6-2 or TRBV6-3 and J usage is TRBJ2-7; no reliable D call. The CDR3 extends over 13 amino acids. Trimming left V 7 bases short and J 2 bases short, with 12 bases between. Per germline, CDR1 MNHEY and CDR2 SVGEGT. The DNA for the CDR3 is TGTGCCAGCACCTTAGCAGGAACCTACGAGCAGTACTTC. Translated, it gives CASTLAGTYEQYF.

This chain connects TRBV29-1 to TRBJ2-1; possibly TRBD1 for D (6 bases). V shed 7 bases and J shed 10 bases, with 14 bases lying between them. The CDR3 has 11 residues. The germline V gene encodes CDR1 SQVTM and CDR2 ANQGSEA. This chain's CDR3 is CSANRADEQFF. CDR3 bases: TGCAGCGCAAACAGGGCTGACGAGCAGTTCTTC.

In nucleotides, the CDR3 is TGTGCCACCAGTGATCCAGTTAGGGACTGGCAAGAGACCCAGTACTTC. Residues: CATSDPVRDWQETQYF. This rearrangement joins TRBV24-1 to TRBJ2-5; D is perhaps TRBD2 (6 bases). The CDR3 is 16 residues long. The V end was cut by 3 bases, the J end by 2 bases, with 15 bases between. In germline, CDR1 is KGHDR, CDR2 SFDVKD.

This chain uses TRBV7-2 with TRBJ2-4; 8 bases align to TRBD2. Germline V gives CDR1 SGHTA, CDR2 FQGNSA. This CDR3 region has 16 residues. CDR3 DNA sequence: TGTGCTAGCTCTTTCGGGGGGGCGCGGGTCAAAAACATTCAGTACTTC. It codes for CASSFGGARVKNIQYF. The full variable domain, completed using reference TRBV7-2 and TRBJ2-4, is GAGVSQSPSNKVTEKGKDVELRCDPISGHTALYWYRQSLGQGLEFLIYFQGNSAPDKSGLPSDRFSAERTGGSVSTLTIQRTQQEDSAVYLCASSFGGARVKNIQYFGAGTRLSVL.

This clonotype has a handful of counts. The chain carries TRBV27 and TRBJ2-1; D is unresolved. V was pared by 6 bases and J by 7 bases, with 10 bases between. The CDR3 sequence is 12 residues long. CDR1 and CDR2 (germline): MNHEY, SMNVEV (reference sequence). The CDR3 loop reads CASSDPVNEQFF. The CDR3 DNA sequence: TGTGCCAGCAGCGATCCCGTAAATGAGCAGTTCTTC.